The entry below gives a single T cell receptor (beta chain) sequence along with its context. What it binds is not known. The CDR3 is 13 residues long. Trimming took 8 bases from V and 0 from J; bases not matched to a gene: 0. Germline V CDR1 and CDR2: MNHEY, SMNVEV (reference sequence). Sequencing used cDNA as its template, made by extracting RNA and reverse transcribing it. Sequenced by immunoSEQ multiplex PCR; TCRdb stores in-frame clones only, minus some. The sample shows 140,000 to 150,000 clones, 45% to 60% of them seen only once. The sample is drawn from a study of CD8+ T cells in alopecia areata. For the study at large: Among treated patients, oral tofacitinib was administered at 5 to 10 mg twice daily.

Stated treatment: oral pan-JAK inhibitor, 5-10 mg twice daily. Peripheral blood samples and lesional scalp punch biopsies were obtained from alopecia areata patients. Broader study findings: A single nonresponder leaves the baseline CD8+ expansion link to response uncertain.

This sequence originates from a human donor with alopecia areata. This material consisted of CD8+ T cells sorted from blood, taken at week 4, from a patient treated with tofacitinib. The chain has TRBV27 and TRBJ2-1, with 8 bases lining up with TRBD2. In DNA form, the CDR3 reads TGTGCCAGCGCGGGGGGCTCCTACAATGAGCAGTTCTTC. Translating gives CASAGGSYNEQFF.